A selection of T cell receptor beta chains follows, all from one sample in a study of cytomegalovirus exposure and HLA in healthy donors. Data came from immunoSEQ multiplex PCR; TCRdb stores just in-frame clones and leaves some out. The sample holds some 100,000 clones, roughly 88% seen once. Sequencing was done on a sample of PBMCs. Receptors were obtained from a man aged 18 to 30 in good health and CMV-seronegative. CDR3s include the opening cysteine and the closing phenylalanine or tryptophan. D genes are given only for firm matches. Clone size is not always given. Where it is, it says once, few, many or a class for expanded clones.

clone size	J gene	V gene	D gene	CDR3 DNA	CDR3 protein
.	TRBJ2-7	TRBV6-1	TRBD1	TGTGCCAGCTCCGCGGACAGGGGGCGAGGGATGTGCTTC	CASSADRGRGMCF
few	TRBJ2-5	TRBV7-2	TRBD1	TGTGCCAGCAGCTTAGGTCCTGGGACAGGGGGAGGAGAGACCCAGTACTTC	CASSLGPGTGGGETQYF
.	TRBJ2-1	TRBV4-2	TRBD2	TGTGCCAGCAGCCATTCTCCCAGCGGGGGGGCAAAGAATGAGCAGTTCTTC	CASSHSPSGGAKNEQFF
few	TRBJ1-2	TRBV25-1	.	TGTGCCAGCAGTGATCTAATAAACAGGGATACCTACACCTTC	CASSDLINRDTYTF
.	TRBJ2-2	TRBV6-6	TRBD1	TGTGCCAGCAGTGACCCCGGGACAGGGTCGGGGGAGCTGTTTTTT	CASSDPGTGSGELFF
.	TRBJ1-4	TRBV5-5	TRBD1	TGTGCCAGCAGCTTTAAAACAGGGGGCTTATTAAGTGAACTGTTTTTT	CASSFKTGGLLSELFF
.	TRBJ2-2	TRBV9	.	TGTGCCAGCAGCGAACAGGAACAGAGGCTCGGTGGCGGGGAGCTGTTTTTT	CASSEQEQRLGGGELFF
.	TRBJ1-2	TRBV5-8	TRBD1	TGTGCCAGCAGCTTGCACGGGCAGGGGGCGGATGGCTACACCTTC	CASSLHGQGADGYTF
.	TRBJ1-2	TRBV27	TRBD1	TGTGCCAGCAGTTTGGGACAGGGCCACTATGGCTACACCTTC	CASSLGQGHYGYTF
.	TRBJ2-7	TRBV7-8	.	TGTGCCAGCAGCTTGGGACACCTTTACGAGCAGTACTTC	CASSLGHLYEQYF
.	TRBJ1-2	TRBV10-3	.	TGTGCCATCAGTGAGTCTCCCTCCTTAGCTAACTATGGCTACACCTTC	CAISESPSLANYGYTF